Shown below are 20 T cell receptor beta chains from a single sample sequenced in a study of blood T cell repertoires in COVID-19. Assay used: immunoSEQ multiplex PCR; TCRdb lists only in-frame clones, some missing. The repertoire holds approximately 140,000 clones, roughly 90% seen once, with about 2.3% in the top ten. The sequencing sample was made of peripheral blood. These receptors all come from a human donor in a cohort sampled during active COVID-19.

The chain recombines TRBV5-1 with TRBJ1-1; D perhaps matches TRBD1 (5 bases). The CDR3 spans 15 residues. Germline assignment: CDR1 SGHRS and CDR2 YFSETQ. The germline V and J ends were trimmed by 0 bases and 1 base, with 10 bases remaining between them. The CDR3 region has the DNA TGCGCCAGCAGCTTGGCCTTGGGGCAGAACACTGAAGCTTTCTTT. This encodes CASSLALGQNTEAFF.

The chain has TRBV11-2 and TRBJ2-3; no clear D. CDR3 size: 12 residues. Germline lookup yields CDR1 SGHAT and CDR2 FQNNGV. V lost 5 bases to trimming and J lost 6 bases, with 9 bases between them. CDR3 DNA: TGTGCCAGCAGCCCCAGTTCCGATACGCAGTATTTT. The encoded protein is CASSPSSDTQYF.

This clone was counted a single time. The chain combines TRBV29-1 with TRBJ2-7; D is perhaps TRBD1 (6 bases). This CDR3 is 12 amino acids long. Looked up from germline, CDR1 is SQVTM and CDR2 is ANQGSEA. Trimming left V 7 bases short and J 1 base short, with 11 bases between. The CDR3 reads CSATGQSYEQYF. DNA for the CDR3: TGCAGCGCCACAGGACAGTCCTACGAGCAGTACTTC.

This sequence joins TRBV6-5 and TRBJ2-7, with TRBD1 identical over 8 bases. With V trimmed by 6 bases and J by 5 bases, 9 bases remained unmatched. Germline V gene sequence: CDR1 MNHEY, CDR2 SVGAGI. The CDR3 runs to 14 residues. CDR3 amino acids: CASRPPDRVDEQYF. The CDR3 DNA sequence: TGTGCCAGCAGGCCCCCGGACAGGGTTGACGAGCAGTACTTC.

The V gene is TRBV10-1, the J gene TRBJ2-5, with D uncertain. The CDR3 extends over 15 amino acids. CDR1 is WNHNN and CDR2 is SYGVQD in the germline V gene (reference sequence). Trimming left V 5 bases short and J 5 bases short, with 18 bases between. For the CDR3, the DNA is TGCGCCAGCAGTCCCGTTACCCCCAACAAGGAGACCCAGTACTTC. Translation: CASSPVTPNKETQYF.

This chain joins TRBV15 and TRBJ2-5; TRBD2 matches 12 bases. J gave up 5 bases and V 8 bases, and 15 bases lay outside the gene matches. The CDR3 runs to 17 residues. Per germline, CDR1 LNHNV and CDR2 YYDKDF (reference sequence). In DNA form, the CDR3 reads TGTGCCACCGCCCGGGGGGCTAGCGGGAGGGGACGGGAGACCCAGTACTTC. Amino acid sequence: CATARGASGRGRETQYF.

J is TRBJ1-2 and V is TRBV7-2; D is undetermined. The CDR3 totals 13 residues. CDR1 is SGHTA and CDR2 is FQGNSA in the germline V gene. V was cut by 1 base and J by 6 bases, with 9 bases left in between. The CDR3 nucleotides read TGTGCCAGCAGCTTAGATTGGCAGGATGGCTACACCTTC. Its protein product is CASSLDWQDGYTF.

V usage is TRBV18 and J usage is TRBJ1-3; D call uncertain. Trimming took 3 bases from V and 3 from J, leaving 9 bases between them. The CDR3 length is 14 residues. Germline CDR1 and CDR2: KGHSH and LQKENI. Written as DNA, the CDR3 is TGTGCCAGCTCACCCATCGGGGATGGAAACACCATATATTTT. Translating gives CASSPIGDGNTIYF.

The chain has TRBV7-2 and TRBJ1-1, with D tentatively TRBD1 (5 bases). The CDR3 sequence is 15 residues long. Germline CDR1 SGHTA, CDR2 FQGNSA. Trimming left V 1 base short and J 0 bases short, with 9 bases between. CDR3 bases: TGTGCCAGCAGCTTAGATGCAGGGATGAACACTGAAGCTTTCTTT. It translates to CASSLDAGMNTEAFF.

This CDR3 reads CASSSDRGGKNIQYF. The CDR3 bases are TGTGCCAGTAGTTCCGACAGGGGAGGCAAAAACATTCAGTACTTC. The chain couples TRBV19 to TRBJ2-4, with 8 nucleotides matching TRBD1. The CDR3 runs to 15 residues. V shed 5 bases, J shed 3 bases, and the junction held 6 bases outside the gene matches. Looked up from germline, CDR1 is LNHDA and CDR2 is SQIVND (reference sequence).

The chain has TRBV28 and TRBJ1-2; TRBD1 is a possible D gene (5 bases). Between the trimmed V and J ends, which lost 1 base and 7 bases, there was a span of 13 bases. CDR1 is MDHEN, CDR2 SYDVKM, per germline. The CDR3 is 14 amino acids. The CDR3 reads CASSLSGREVGYTF. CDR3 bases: TGTGCCAGCAGTTTATCGGGCAGGGAGGTTGGCTACACCTTC.

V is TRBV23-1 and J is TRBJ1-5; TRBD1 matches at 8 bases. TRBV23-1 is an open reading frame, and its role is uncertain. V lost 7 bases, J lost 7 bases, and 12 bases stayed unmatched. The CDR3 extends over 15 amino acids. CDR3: CASIPTDRERQPQHF. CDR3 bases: TGCGCCAGCATCCCGACGGACAGGGAAAGGCAGCCCCAGCATTTT.

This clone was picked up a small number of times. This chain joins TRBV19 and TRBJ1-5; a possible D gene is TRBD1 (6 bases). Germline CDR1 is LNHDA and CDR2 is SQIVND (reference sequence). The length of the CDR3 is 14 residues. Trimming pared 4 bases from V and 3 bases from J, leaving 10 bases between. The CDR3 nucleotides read TGTGCCAGTAGTAGGGACACCTTCAATCAGCCCCAGCATTTT. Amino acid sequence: CASSRDTFNQPQHF. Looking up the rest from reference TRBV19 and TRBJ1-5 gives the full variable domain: DGGITQSPKYLFRKEGQNVTLSCEQNLNHDAMYWYRQDPGQGLRLIYYSQIVNDFQKGDIAEGYSVSREKKESFPLTVTSAQKNPTAFYLCASSRDTFNQPQHFGDGTRLSIL.

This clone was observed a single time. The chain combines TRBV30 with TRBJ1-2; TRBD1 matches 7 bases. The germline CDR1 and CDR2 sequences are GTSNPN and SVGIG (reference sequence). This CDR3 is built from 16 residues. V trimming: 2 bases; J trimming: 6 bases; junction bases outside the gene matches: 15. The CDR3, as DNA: TGTGCCTGGAGTCGACAGGGTTGGAGAAACTATAATGGCTACACCTTC. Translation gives CAWSRQGWRNYNGYTF.

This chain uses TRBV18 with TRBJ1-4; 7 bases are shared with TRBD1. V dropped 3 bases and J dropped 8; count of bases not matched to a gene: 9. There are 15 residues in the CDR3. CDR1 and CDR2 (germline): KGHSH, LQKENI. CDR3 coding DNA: TGTGCCAGCTCACCTACCAGGACAGGCACCGAAAAACTGTTTTTT. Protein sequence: CASSPTRTGTEKLFF.

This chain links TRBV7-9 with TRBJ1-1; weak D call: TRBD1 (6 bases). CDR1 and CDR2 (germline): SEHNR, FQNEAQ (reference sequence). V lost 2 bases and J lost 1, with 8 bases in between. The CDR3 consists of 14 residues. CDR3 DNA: TGTGCCAGCAGCTTACTCAGGGGGAACACTGAAGCTTTCTTT. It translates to CASSLLRGNTEAFF.

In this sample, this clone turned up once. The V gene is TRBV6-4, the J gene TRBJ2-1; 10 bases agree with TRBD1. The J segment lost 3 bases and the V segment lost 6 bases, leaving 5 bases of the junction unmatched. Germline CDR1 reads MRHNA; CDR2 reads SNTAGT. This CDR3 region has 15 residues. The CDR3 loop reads CASSSRTGGYNEQFF. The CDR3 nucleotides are TGTGCCAGCAGCTCAAGGACAGGGGGCTACAATGAGCAGTTCTTC.

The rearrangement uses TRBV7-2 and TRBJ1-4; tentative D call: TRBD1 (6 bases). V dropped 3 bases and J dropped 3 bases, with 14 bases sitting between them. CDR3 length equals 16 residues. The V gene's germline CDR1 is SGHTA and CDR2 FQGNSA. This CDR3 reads CASSFTGPAANEKLFF. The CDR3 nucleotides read TGTGCCAGCAGCTTTACAGGGCCCGCGGCTAATGAAAAACTGTTTTTT.

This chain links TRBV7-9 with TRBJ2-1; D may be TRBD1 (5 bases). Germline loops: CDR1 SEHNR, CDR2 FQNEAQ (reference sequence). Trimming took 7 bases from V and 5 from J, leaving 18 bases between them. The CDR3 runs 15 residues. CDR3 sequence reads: CASNKRGHRDNEQFF. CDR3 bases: TGTGCCAGCAACAAAAGGGGTCATAGGGACAATGAGCAGTTCTTC.

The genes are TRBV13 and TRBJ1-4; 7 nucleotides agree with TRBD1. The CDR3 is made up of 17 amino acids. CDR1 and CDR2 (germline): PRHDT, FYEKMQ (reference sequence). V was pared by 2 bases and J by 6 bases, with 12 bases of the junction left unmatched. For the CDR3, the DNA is TGTGCCAGCAGCTTATTCGCCAGGGGGGCGGTTGATGAAAAACTGTTTTTT. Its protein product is CASSLFARGAVDEKLFF.